This entry lists 3 T cell receptor beta chains sequenced from one sample in a study of T cells in Graves' hyperthyroidism and ophthalmopathy. The source material, RNA transcripts, was used to amplify TCR beta CDR3 regions. Primed by the HTBI set, a first-round RT-PCR was run on the TCR CDR3. TCRdb recomputed calls from the multiplex PCR reads with MiXCR, one row per CDR3 protein. The sample comprises about 400,000 distinct CDR3 sequences, 15% to 19% of which are singletons, and around 7% rests with the top ten. The sample taken for sequencing was blood. The receptors shown here come from a young woman with Graves' hyperthyroidism.

This clonotype was detected ten times or more. The chain couples TRBV3-1 to TRBJ2-5; TRBD2 matches 9 bases. Germline lookup yields CDR1 LGHDT and CDR2 YNNKEL (reference sequence). There are 13 residues in the CDR3. V lost 7 bases and J lost 8; bases outside the gene matches: 8. The CDR3 spells CASTSAGGVTQYF. The DNA for the CDR3 is TGTGCCAGCACCTCAGCGGGGGGTGTTACCCAGTACTTC.

For this clonotype: A much larger clone is a single base away; this may be a read error. V gene TRBV18 combines with J gene TRBJ1-3, with D perhaps TRBD1 (5 bases). Germline V gives CDR1 KGHSH, CDR2 LQKENI. This CDR3 is built from 15 residues. CDR3 bases: TGTGCCAGCTCACGGGGCGGAAGCTCTGGAAACACCATGTATTTT. Translating it yields CASSRGGSSGNTMYF.

Notes on this clonotype: This may stem from a read error, because a much larger clone lies one nucleotide away. The chain couples TRBV6-6 to TRBJ2-1, with D perhaps matching TRBD2 (7 bases). Germline assignment: CDR1 MNHNY and CDR2 SVGAGI (reference sequence). The V gene lost 0 bases and the J gene lost 4 bases, with 13 bases spanning the gap. This CDR3 contains 16 residues. The CDR3 loop reads CASSYSWGGAYNEQFF. For the CDR3, the DNA is TGTGCCAGCAGTTACTCGTGGGGGGGGGCGTACAATGAGCAGTTCTTC.